What follows is one T cell receptor (beta chain) and its context. The data originate from a study of blood T cell repertoires in COVID-19. Using immunoSEQ multiplex PCR, the repertoire was profiled, and TCRdb retains in-frame clones only, with some absent. The sample has around 300,000 clones; roughly nine tenths are singletons. CDR1 is SGHDT, CDR2 YYEEEE, per germline. The CDR3 has 14 residues. The ends were cut back, 3 bases at V and 0 bases at J, with 7 bases in the middle. Sequencing was done on a sample of peripheral blood. The chain combines TRBV5-6 with TRBJ1-3, with D possibly TRBD1 on 5 matching bases. The source is a woman in her thirties with COVID-19, enrolled during active disease. In nucleotides, the CDR3 is TGTGCCAGCAGCTCAGACAGCTCTGGAAACACCATATATTTT. Its translation: CASSSDSSGNTIYF.